This TCR beta chain was captured in a study of cytotoxic CD8 clonotypes in ibrutinib-treated CLL. Study-wide results and caveats: Exceeding age-matched healthy donors, baseline clonality also tracked the counts of circulating CD8+ T cells. Once treatment began, public clonotypes, which were uncommon, contracted or stayed stable. Timing of sampling differed between sustained-remission and progressing patients.

Libraries were prepared by immunoSEQ multiplex PCR; TCRdb keeps only in-frame clonotypes and omits some of them. The data show more than 200,000 clones, with under 75% seen just once and 15% to 19% held by the top ten. Worth noting for this clone: What it binds is unknown.

This CDR3 is built from 14 residues. V trimming: 5 bases; J trimming: 6 bases; junction bases outside the gene matches: 4. The germline V gene has CDR1 WSHSY and CDR2 SAAADI. From cryopreserved PBMCs came roughly 2 micrograms of genomic DNA used for TCR beta libraries. This receptor was obtained from a human donor with chronic lymphocytic leukemia. V and J are TRBV10-2 and TRBJ2-2; 9 nucleotides align to TRBD2. Sequenced here: PBMCs, sampled after 24 months of ibrutinib treatment. This CDR3 reads CASSTGTSPGELFF. For the CDR3, the DNA is TGCGCCAGCAGTACCGGGACTAGCCCCGGGGAGCTGTTTTTT.